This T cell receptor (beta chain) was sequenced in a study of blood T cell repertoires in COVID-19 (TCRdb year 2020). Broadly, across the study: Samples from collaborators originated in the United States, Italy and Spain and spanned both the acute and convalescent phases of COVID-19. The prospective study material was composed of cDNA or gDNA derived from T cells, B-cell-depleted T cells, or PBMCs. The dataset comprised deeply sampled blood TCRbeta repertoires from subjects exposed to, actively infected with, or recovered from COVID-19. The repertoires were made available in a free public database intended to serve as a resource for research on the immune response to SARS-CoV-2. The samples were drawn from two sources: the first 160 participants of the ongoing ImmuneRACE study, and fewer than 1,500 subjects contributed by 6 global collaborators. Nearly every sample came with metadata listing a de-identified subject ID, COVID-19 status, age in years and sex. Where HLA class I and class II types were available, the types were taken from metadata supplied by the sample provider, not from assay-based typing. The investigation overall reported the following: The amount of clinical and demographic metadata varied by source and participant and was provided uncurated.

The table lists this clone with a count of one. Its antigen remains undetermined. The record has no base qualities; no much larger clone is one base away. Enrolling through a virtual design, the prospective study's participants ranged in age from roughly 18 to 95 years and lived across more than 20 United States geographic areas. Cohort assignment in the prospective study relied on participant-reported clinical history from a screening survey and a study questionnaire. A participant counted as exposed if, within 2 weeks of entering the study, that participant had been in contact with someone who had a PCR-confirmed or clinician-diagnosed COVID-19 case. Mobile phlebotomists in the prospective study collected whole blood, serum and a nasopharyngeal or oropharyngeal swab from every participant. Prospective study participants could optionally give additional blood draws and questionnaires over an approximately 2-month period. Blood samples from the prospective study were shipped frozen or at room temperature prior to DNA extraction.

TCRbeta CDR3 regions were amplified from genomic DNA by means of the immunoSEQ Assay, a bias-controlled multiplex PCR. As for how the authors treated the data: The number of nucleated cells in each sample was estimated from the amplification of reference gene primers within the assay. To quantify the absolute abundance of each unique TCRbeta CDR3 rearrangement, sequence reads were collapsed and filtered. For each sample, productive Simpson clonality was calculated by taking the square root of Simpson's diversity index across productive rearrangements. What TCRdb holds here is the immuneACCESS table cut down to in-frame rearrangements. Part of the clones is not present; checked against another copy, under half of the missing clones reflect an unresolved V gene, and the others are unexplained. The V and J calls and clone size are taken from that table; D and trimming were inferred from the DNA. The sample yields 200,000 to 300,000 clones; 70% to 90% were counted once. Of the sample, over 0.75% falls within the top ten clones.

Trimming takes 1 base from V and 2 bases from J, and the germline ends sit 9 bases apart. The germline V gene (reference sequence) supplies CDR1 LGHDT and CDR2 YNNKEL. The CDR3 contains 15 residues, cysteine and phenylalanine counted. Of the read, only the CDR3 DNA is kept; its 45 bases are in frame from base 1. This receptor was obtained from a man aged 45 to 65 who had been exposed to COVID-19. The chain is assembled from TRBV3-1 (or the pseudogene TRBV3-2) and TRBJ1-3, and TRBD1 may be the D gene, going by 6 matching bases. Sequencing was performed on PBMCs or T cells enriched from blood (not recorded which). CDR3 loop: CASSQVRTAGNTIYF. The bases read TGTGCCAGCAGCCAAGTTCGGACAGCTGGAAACACCATATATTTT.